One sample yielded the 9 T cell receptor beta chains listed below, sequenced in a study of blood T cell repertoires in COVID-19. Assay: immunoSEQ multiplex PCR; the TCRdb copy retains only in-frame clones and omits some. The sample shows tens of thousands of clones, 75% to 90% of them seen only once. Sequenced material: peripheral blood. These receptors were taken from a woman older than 75 with acute or convalescent COVID-19.

The chain employs TRBV4-1 and TRBJ2-1; 9 nucleotides match TRBD2. There are 16 residues in the CDR3. CDR1 and CDR2 from the germline V gene are MGHRA and YSYEKL. The ends lost 2 bases at V and 5 bases at J; junction bases unmatched: 7. The CDR3 sequence is CASSQMGGGANNEQFF. The CDR3 DNA is TGCGCCAGCAGCCAAATGGGCGGGGGGGCCAACAATGAGCAGTTCTTC.

The gene calls are TRBV6-2 or TRBV6-3 and TRBJ1-5; D perhaps matches TRBD1 (5 bases). Germline V gives CDR1 MNHEY, CDR2 SVGEGT. Trimming stripped 3 bases from V and 6 bases from J, with 9 bases between. This CDR3 is 13 amino acids long. The CDR3 here is CASSYTGAQPQHF. The CDR3 nucleotides read TGTGCCAGCAGTTATACAGGAGCTCAGCCCCAGCATTTT.

This chain uses TRBV7-9 with TRBJ1-1; no definite D call. The germline V gene has CDR1 SEHNR and CDR2 FQNEAQ (reference sequence). CDR3 length: 14 amino acids. The V gene lost 2 bases and the J gene lost 3 bases, with 10 bases spanning the gap. CDR3 in DNA: TGTGCCAGCAGCTTACTACAGTCGGACACTGAAGCTTTCTTT. It codes for CASSLLQSDTEAFF.

In this sample, this clone turned up once. One junction end disagrees with the germline gene, perhaps due to a read error. The V and J genes are TRBV6-1 and TRBJ1-2; 9 positions match TRBD1. This CDR3 spans 15 amino acids. Per germline, CDR1 MNHNS and CDR2 SASEGT. CDR3 DNA: TGTACCAGCAGTGATACAGGGGGCGTCGGCTATGGCTACACCTTC. Its protein is CTSSDTGGVGYGYTF.

Concerning this clone itself: Other DNA sequences of this sample code for an identical CDR3. The J gene is TRBJ2-7, the V gene TRBV6-1, with TRBD2 matching 10 bases. The CDR3 is made up of 18 amino acids. Germline lookup yields CDR1 MNHNS and CDR2 SASEGT. Trimming removed 2 bases from V and 3 bases from J; junction bases left unmatched: 13. CDR3: CASSEWGLAGGVVYEQYF. CDR3 DNA sequence: TGTGCCAGCAGTGAATGGGGATTAGCGGGGGGTGTTGTCTACGAGCAGTACTTC.

V is TRBV5-1 and J is TRBJ2-7; TRBD1 agrees at 9 bases. Germline CDR1 and CDR2: SGHRS and YFSETQ. The CDR3 loop spans 14 amino acids. The junction had 5 bases not matched to a gene; V was cut back by 2 bases and J by 5 bases. CDR3 amino acids: CASSLGQGWDEQYF. DNA for the CDR3: TGCGCCAGCAGCTTAGGACAGGGGTGGGACGAGCAGTACTTC.

Worth noting for this clone: Relative to the germline gene, one junction end is altered; a read error may explain this. J is TRBJ1-2 and V is TRBV5-5, with TRBD1 as a possible D gene (6 bases). This CDR3 comprises 14 residues. Germline CDR1 is SGHKS and CDR2 is YYEKEE (reference sequence). Here the CDR3 reads CASTLGALNYGYTF. DNA of the CDR3: TGTGCCAGCACCTTGGGGGCACTGAACTATGGCTACACCTTC.

The chain is built from TRBV18 and TRBJ2-7; TRBD1 aligns across 7 bases. This CDR3 region has 14 residues. V shed 6 bases and J 1 base; nucleotides not matched to a gene: 6. Germline assignment: CDR1 KGHSH and CDR2 LQKENI. CDR3 nucleotide sequence: TGTGCCAGCTCGACAGGGCTTGTATCCTACGAGCAGTACTTC. This codes for CASSTGLVSYEQYF.

J is TRBJ1-6 and V is TRBV11-2; a possible D gene is TRBD1 (6 bases). The CDR3 has 16 amino acids. With 8 bases removed from V and 9 bases from J, the gap between germline ends came to 23 bases. From germline, CDR1 is SGHAT and CDR2 FQNNGV. The CDR3 DNA sequence: TGTGCCAGCTCTAGGGCGGGCCAGGGGCGCCTTTCACCCCTCCACTTT. Translation gives CASSRAGQGRLSPLHF.